The source of this T cell receptor (beta chain) is a study of radiotherapy plus CTLA-4 blockade in lung cancer. Libraries were prepared by immunoSEQ multiplex PCR; TCRdb keeps only in-frame clonotypes and omits some of them. Here the sample spans around 45,000 clones, roughly 64% being singletons. This clone was counted many times. The CDR3 sequence is 14 residues long. Trimming took off 4 bases at V and 5 bases at J, with 13 bases between the two ends. Germline V gives CDR1 MNHNY, CDR2 SVGAGI (reference sequence). The V call is TRBV6-6, the J call TRBJ2-3; D uncertain. This TCR derives from a human donor with non-small cell lung cancer who had a partial response to radiotherapy plus ipilimumab. Material: peripheral blood, obtained from a patient treated with radiotherapy plus ipilimumab. CDR3 amino acids: CASSSWSLEDTQYF. The CDR3 nucleotides read TGTGCCAGCAGTTCTTGGAGCCTAGAAGATACGCAGTATTTT.